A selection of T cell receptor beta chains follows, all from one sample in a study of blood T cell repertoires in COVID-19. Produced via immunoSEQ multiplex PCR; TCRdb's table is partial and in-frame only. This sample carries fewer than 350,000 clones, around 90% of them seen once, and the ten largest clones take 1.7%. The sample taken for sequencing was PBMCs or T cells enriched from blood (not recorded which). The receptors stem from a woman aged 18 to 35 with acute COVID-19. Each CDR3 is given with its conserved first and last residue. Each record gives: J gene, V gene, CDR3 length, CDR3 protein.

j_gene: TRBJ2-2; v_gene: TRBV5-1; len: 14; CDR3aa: CASSPWTVTGELFF
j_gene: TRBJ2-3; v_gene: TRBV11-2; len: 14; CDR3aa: CASRSNGRRDTQYF
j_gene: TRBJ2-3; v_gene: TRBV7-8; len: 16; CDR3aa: CASSLWTSGIRDTQYF
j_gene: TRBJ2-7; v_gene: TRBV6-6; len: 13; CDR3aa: CASSYGGSNEQYF
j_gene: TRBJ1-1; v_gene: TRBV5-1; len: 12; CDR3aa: CASSGQGAEAFF
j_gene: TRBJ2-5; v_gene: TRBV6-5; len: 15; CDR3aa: CASSFDRLEGETQYF
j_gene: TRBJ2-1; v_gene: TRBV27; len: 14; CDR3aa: CASSFRGSYNEQFF
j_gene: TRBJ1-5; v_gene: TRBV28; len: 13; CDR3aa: CASLRTGTQPQHF
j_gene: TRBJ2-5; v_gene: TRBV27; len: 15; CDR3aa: CASSLSAGLWETQYF
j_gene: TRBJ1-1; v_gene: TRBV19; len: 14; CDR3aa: CASSIFQGSTEAFF
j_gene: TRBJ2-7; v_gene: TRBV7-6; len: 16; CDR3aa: CASSPQNQGGFNEQYF
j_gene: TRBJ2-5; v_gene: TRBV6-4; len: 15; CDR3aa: CASSESSGGQETQYF
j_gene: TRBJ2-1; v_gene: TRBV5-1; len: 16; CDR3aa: CASSFRRAGEGNEQFF
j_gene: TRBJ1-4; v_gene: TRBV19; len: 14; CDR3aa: CASSTGQGGEKLFF
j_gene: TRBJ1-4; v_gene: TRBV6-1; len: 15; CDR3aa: CASSESAGGGEKLFF
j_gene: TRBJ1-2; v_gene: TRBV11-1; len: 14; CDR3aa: CASSAGDRGRGYTF
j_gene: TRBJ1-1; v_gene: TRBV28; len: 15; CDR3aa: CASREYTGRETEAFF
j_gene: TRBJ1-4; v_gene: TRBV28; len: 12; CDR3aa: CASSLNRGELFF
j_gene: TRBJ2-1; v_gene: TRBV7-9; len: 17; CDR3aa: CASSRYEIIAGEAEQFF
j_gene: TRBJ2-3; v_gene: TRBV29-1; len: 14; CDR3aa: CSVSGTGSTDTQYF
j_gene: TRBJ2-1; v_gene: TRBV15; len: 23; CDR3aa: CATSTREYDIPSLSGHTYNEQFF
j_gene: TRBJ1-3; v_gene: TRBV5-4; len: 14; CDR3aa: CASSSARSGNTIYF
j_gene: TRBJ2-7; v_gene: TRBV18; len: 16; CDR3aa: CASSQTKGLAKDEQYF
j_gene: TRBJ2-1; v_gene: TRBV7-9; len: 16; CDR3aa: CASSLLLAGLYNEQFF
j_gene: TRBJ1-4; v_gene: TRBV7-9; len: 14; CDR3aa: CASSPQGRSEKLFF
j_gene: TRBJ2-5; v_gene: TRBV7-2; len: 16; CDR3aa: CASSLSGREVWETQYF
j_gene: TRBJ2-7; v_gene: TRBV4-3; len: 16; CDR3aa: CASSQVAGGESYEQYF
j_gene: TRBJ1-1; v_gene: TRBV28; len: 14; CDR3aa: CASSLLSVITEAFF
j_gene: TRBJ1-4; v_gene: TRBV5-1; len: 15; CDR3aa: CASSPTGRRDEKLFF
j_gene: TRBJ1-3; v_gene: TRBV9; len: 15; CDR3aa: CASSVEPTAGNTIYF
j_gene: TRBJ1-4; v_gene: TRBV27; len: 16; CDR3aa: CASSLSFGGINEKLFF
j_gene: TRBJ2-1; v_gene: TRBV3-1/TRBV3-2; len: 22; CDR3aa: CASTRKVQTGLAGKSSYNEQFF
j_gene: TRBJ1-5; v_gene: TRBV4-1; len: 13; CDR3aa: CASSWDFYQPQHF
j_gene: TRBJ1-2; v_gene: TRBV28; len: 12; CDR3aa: CASYGVGKGYTF
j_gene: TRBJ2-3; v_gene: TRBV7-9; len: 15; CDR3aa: CASIRGSLSTDTQYF
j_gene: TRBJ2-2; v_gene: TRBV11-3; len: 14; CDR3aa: CASSSYLSAGELFF
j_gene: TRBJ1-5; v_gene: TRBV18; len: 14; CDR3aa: CASSPEGGNQPQHF
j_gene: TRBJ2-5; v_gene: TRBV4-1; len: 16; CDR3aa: CASSQAGQGNQETQYF
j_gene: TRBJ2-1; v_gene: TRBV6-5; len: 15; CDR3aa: CASRLAGGPYNEQFF
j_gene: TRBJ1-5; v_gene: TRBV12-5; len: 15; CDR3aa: CASGLGTGPSSTQHF
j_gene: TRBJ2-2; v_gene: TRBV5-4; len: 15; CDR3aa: CASSFGTYNTGELFF
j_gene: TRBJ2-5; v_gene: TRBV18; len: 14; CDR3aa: CASSPTGGMETQYF
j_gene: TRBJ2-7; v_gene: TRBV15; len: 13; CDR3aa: CATSPRSRNEQYF
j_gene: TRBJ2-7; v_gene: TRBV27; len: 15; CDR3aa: CASSEDLAGRYEQYF
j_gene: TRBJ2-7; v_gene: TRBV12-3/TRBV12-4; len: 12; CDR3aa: CASSSGLSEQYF
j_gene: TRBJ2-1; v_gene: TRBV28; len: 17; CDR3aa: CASSSTPIAVSYNEQFF
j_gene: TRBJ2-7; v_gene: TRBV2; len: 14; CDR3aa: CASSWPAGVYEQYF
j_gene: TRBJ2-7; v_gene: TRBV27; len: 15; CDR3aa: CASSLSGAGGYEQYF
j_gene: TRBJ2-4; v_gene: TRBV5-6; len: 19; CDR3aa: CASSPRGSGRASAKNIQYF
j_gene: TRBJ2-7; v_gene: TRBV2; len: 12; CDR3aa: CASQTGYNEQYF
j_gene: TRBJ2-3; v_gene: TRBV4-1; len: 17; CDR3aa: CASSQDLLAFVTDTQYF
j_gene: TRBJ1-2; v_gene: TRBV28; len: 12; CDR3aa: CASRGVNYGYTF
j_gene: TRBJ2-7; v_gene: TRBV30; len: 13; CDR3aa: CAWNPQGTGEQYF
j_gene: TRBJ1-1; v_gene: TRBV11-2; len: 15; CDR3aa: CASSLRTGMNTEAFF
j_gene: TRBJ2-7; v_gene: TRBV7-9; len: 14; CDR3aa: CASTGGKGPDEQYF
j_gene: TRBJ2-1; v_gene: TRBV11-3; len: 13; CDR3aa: CASSLEQDREQFF
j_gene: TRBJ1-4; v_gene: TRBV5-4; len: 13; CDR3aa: CATQIRGNEKLFF
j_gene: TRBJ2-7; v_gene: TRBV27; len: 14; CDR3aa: CASSPLSGFYEQYF
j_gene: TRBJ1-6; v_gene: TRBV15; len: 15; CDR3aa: CATSRDGSDNSPLHF